This T cell receptor (beta chain) originates from a study of T cell responses to AZD1222 COVID-19 vaccine. Whole-study context: Pooling of second doses given at about 4 or about 12 weeks was done. Study outcomes and limitations: The study sampled repertoires only after the peak T cell response. Clonal diversity may have been underestimated in mostly white British donors.

TCRdb's copy holds only in-frame clones and misses some; the assay was immunoSEQ multiplex PCR. This table holds 100,000 to 150,000 clones, just over 85% found once. V trimming: 0 bases; J trimming: 0 bases; junction bases outside the gene matches: 0. Per the germline V gene, CDR1 is SGHRS and CDR2 is YFSETQ. The CDR3 spans 15 residues. Worth noting for this clone: What it binds is not known.

The chain combines TRBV5-1 with TRBJ2-1; 7 nucleotides align to TRBD2. The clonotype comes from an adult in good health. The sample in question was peripheral blood, obtained on day 0 of AZD1222 vaccination. The CDR3 reads CASSLVAGSYNEQFF. The CDR3 nucleotides read TGCGCCAGCAGCTTGGTAGCGGGCTCCTACAATGAGCAGTTCTTC. The full variable domain, with the rest looked up from reference TRBV5-1 and TRBJ2-1, is KAGVTQTPRYLIKTRGQQVTLSCSPISGHRSVSWYQQTPGQGLQFLFEYFSETQRNKGNFPGRFSGRQFSNSRSEMNVSTLELGDSALYLCASSLVAGSYNEQFFGPGTRLTVL.